The 23 T cell receptor beta chains below all came from one sample that was sequenced in a study of blood T cell repertoires in COVID-19. Produced via immunoSEQ multiplex PCR; TCRdb's table is partial and in-frame only. The table lists around 280,000 clones, over 80% of them singletons. Material: peripheral blood. The receptors here all came from a woman in her 50s with active or convalescent COVID-19.

Concerning this clone: At the DNA level, this CDR3 is encoded by other sequences in the same sample as well. J is TRBJ2-5 and V is TRBV20-1; D unresolved. The germline gives CDR1 DFQATT, CDR2 SNEGSKA (reference sequence). There are 10 residues in the CDR3. Trimming left V 6 bases short and J 2 bases short, with 4 bases between. CDR3 residues: CSARQETQYF. For the CDR3, the DNA is TGCAGTGCCAGGCAAGAGACCCAGTACTTC.

The rearrangement links TRBV28 to TRBJ1-2; no reliable D call. V was shortened by 1 base and J by 1 base, with 10 bases between the two germline ends. CDR3 size: 15 residues. CDR1 is MDHEN, CDR2 SYDVKM, per germline. In DNA form, the CDR3 reads TGTGCCAGCAGTTTATCGGGGAATCGTAACTATGGCTACACCTTC. It codes for CASSLSGNRNYGYTF.

The chain uses TRBV6-5 and TRBJ2-5; D uncertain. The germline gives CDR1 MNHEY, CDR2 SVGAGI. The CDR3 length is 13 residues. With 0 bases removed from V and 9 bases from J, the gap between germline ends came to 11 bases. The CDR3 region has the DNA TGTGCCAGCAGTTACTCACCGGTGGCGGCCCAGTACTTC. This gives the protein CASSYSPVAAQYF.

This rearrangement joins TRBV15 to TRBJ2-4, with 8 positions matching TRBD2. Losses at the gene ends were 3 bases for V and 8 bases for J; bases not matched to a gene: 6. CDR1 LNHNV and CDR2 YYDKDF come from the germline V gene (reference sequence). CDR3 length equals 14 residues. This chain's CDR3 is CATSRTGGYDIQYF. Here the CDR3 DNA reads TGTGCCACCAGCAGGACGGGAGGGTACGACATTCAGTACTTC. Looking up the rest from reference TRBV15 and TRBJ2-4 gives the full variable domain: DAMVIQNPRYQVTQFGKPVTLSCSQTLNHNVMYWYQQKSSQAPKLLFHYYDKDFNNEADTPDNFQSRRPNTSFCFLDIRSPGLGDTAMYLCATSRTGGYDIQYFGAGTRLSVL.

This chain connects TRBV28 to TRBJ2-2, with a weak D call TRBD2 (6 bases). Germline V lookup: CDR1 MDHEN, CDR2 SYDVKM. V lost 6 bases to trimming and J lost 8 bases, with 13 bases between them. The CDR3 consists of 13 residues. The CDR3 spells CASRIPGRGELFF. CDR3 coding DNA: TGTGCCAGCAGGATCCCGGGGAGGGGGGAGCTGTTTTTT.

The V call is TRBV11-2, the J call TRBJ2-5, with 7 bases lining up with TRBD2. The CDR3 extends over 15 amino acids. The ends lost 5 bases at V and 1 base at J; junction bases unmatched: 7. Germline loops: CDR1 SGHAT, CDR2 FQNNGV. The CDR3 coding sequence is TGTGCCAGCAGCCCGTCAAAGCGGGGCCAAGAGACCCAGTACTTC. Translated, it gives CASSPSKRGQETQYF.

This chain joins TRBV11-3 and TRBJ2-5; 8 bases agree with TRBD2. The CDR3 length is 17 residues. V was pared by 1 base and J by 3 bases, with 10 bases of the junction left unmatched. CDR1 is SGHNT, CDR2 YENEEA, per germline. Here the CDR3 DNA reads TGTGCCAGCAGCTTAGGATTGAGCGGGAGCGGGGAAGAGACCCAGTACTTC. Translated: CASSLGLSGSGEETQYF.

The chain joins TRBV24-1 to TRBJ2-3; 10 nucleotides match TRBD2. V was pared by 2 bases and J by 1 base, with 2 bases of the junction left unmatched. Per germline, CDR1 KGHDR and CDR2 SFDVKD. The CDR3 loop spans 16 amino acids. CDR3 bases: TGTGCCACCAGTGATTCCGGGACTAGCGGCACAGATACGCAGTATTTT. Amino acid sequence: CATSDSGTSGTDTQYF.

The chain uses TRBV18 and TRBJ2-1; 12 positions agree with TRBD2. CDR3 length: 19 residues. Per the germline V gene, CDR1 is KGHSH and CDR2 is LQKENI. Trimming at V came to 1 base and at J to 8 bases, leaving 15 bases not matched to a gene. CDR3 coding DNA: TGTGCCAGCTCACCACTACCGGCGCTAGCGGGAGGGACTGTGGATGAGCAGTTCTTC. Translating it yields CASSPLPALAGGTVDEQFF.

J is TRBJ2-7 and V is TRBV7-3; a possible D gene is TRBD1 (7 bases). CDR3 length: 13 residues. Germline V lookup: CDR1 SGHTA, CDR2 FQGTGA. The germline V and J ends were trimmed by 5 bases and 6 bases, with 14 bases remaining between them. This chain's CDR3 is CASSQFQGGEQYF. The CDR3 DNA sequence: TGTGCCAGCAGCCAGTTTCAGGGGGGCGAGCAGTACTTC.

This clone appeared a few times. The V gene is TRBV7-8, the J gene TRBJ1-1; TRBD1 aligns across 9 bases. The CDR3 loop spans 14 amino acids. Germline CDR1 SGHVS, CDR2 FQNEAQ. Trimming removed 2 bases from V and 3 bases from J; junction bases left unmatched: 1. The CDR3 reads CASSLRTGDTEAFF. In DNA form, the CDR3 reads TGTGCCAGCAGCTTAAGGACAGGGGACACTGAAGCTTTCTTT.

J is TRBJ2-1 and V is TRBV7-9; 12 nucleotides line up with TRBD1. This CDR3 contains 16 residues. Germline assignment: CDR1 SEHNR and CDR2 FQNEAQ (reference sequence). V lost 1 base, J lost 9 bases, and 7 bases stayed unmatched. The CDR3 nucleotides are TGTGCCAGCAGCTTAGGGGACAGGGGGCGGGCAAGTGAGCAGTTCTTC. It translates to CASSLGDRGRASEQFF.

The rearrangement links TRBV28 to TRBJ1-2; 7 bases map to TRBD1. The CDR3 has 14 residues. V gave up 5 bases and J gave up 2 bases; unmatched junction bases: 5. CDR1 and CDR2 from the germline V gene are MDHEN and SYDVKM. The CDR3 reads CASSRDSYNYGYTF. CDR3 nucleotide sequence: TGTGCCAGCAGTCGGGACAGCTACAACTATGGCTACACCTTC.

This sequence joins TRBV11-2 and TRBJ2-7, with D tentatively TRBD1 (6 bases). Germline V lookup: CDR1 SGHAT, CDR2 FQNNGV. The CDR3 is made up of 15 amino acids. The V end was cut by 6 bases, the J end by 6 bases, with 21 bases between. CDR3 protein: CASRRAGRGLLEQYF. In nucleotides, the CDR3 is TGTGCCAGCAGAAGAGCTGGCAGGGGCCTCCTCGAGCAGTACTTC.

The count of this clone is one. This chain uses TRBV7-2 with TRBJ1-2; no firm D call. The CDR3 is 13 amino acids. CDR1 and CDR2 from the germline V gene are SGHTA and FQGNSA. V lost 2 bases and J 5 bases, leaving 9 bases between the germline ends. The CDR3 sequence: CASSLQVTYGYTF. The CDR3 DNA reads TGTGCCAGCAGCTTACAAGTTACTTATGGCTACACCTTC.

The V and J genes are TRBV6-6 and TRBJ1-4; D possibly corresponds to TRBD1 (5 bases). This CDR3 has 15 amino acids. CDR1 and CDR2 from the germline V gene are MNHNY and SVGAGI (reference sequence). The V gene lost 2 bases and the J gene lost 3 bases, with 10 bases spanning the gap. The CDR3 loop reads CASSYQAGANEKLFF. CDR3 nucleotides: TGTGCCAGCAGTTACCAAGCGGGGGCTAATGAAAAACTGTTTTTT.

The rearrangement joins TRBV5-6 to TRBJ1-1, with unresolved D. This CDR3 contains 14 residues. From germline, CDR1 is SGHDT and CDR2 YYEEEE. V was shortened by 1 base and J by 0 bases, with 7 bases between the two germline ends. CDR3 residues: CASSLQAMNTEAFF. DNA for the CDR3: TGTGCCAGCAGCTTGCAGGCGATGAACACTGAAGCTTTCTTT.

J is TRBJ1-2 and V is TRBV6-1, with a possible D match to TRBD1 (6 bases). CDR3 length equals 15 residues. CDR1 is MNHNS and CDR2 is SASEGT in the germline V gene. V was pared by 3 bases and J by 3 bases, with 14 bases between. The DNA of the CDR3 is TGTGCCAGCAGTGAGGGGGGGGCGTCTTACTATGGCTACACCTTC. Its protein is CASSEGGASYYGYTF.

This clone was observed at least ten times. The chain joins TRBV7-9 to TRBJ2-5; the match to TRBD2 covers 10 bases. This CDR3 is built from 14 residues. Germline-derived CDR1 and CDR2 are SEHNR and FQNEAQ (reference sequence). The V segment lost 3 bases and the J segment 5 bases; nucleotides outside the gene matches: 3. CDR3 protein: CASSLSSGRETQYF. Written as DNA, the CDR3 is TGTGCCAGCAGCTTGAGTAGCGGGAGGGAGACCCAGTACTTC.

This clone appeared a few times. The genes are TRBV18 and TRBJ2-7; D is perhaps TRBD1 (6 bases). This CDR3 contains 15 residues. CDR1 KGHSH and CDR2 LQKENI come from the germline V gene. The V gene lost 5 bases and the J gene lost 5 bases, with 19 bases spanning the gap. CDR3 protein: CASSGGPIRQDEQYF. CDR3 nucleotides: TGTGCCAGCTCAGGGGGCCCGATTCGGCAGGACGAGCAGTACTTC.

This clone was counted a few times. This sequence joins TRBV19 and TRBJ1-5; D call uncertain. Looked up from germline, CDR1 is LNHDA and CDR2 is SQIVND (reference sequence). This CDR3 is 16 amino acids long. Trimming removed 6 bases at V and 0 bases at J, with 15 bases between. In DNA, the CDR3 is TGTGCCAGTAGAGAGGGTCTTTTATATAGCAATCAGCCCCAGCATTTT. Its protein product is CASREGLLYSNQPQHF.

This chain joins TRBV2 and TRBJ1-2; 11 bases are a match to TRBD1. The germline CDR1 and CDR2 sequences are SNHLY and FYNNEI. This CDR3 spans 15 amino acids. V shed 6 bases, J shed 3 bases, and the junction held 6 bases outside the gene matches. CDR3 loop: CASRAPGQGDYGYTF. The CDR3 region has the DNA TGTGCCAGCAGAGCTCCGGGACAGGGGGACTATGGCTACACCTTC. Filled out from reference TRBV2 and TRBJ1-2, the complete variable domain reads EPEVTQTPSHQVTQMGQEVILRCVPISNHLYFYWYRQILGQKVEFLVSFYNNEISEKSEIFDDQFSVERPDGSNFTLKIRSTKLEDSAMYFCASRAPGQGDYGYTFGSGTRLTVV.

This clone was seen a handful of times. V is TRBV5-1 and J is TRBJ1-1; no firm D call. The CDR3 totals 13 residues. V lost 3 bases and J lost 4, with 10 bases in between. Germline CDR1 reads SGHRS; CDR2 reads YFSETQ. The CDR3 bases are TGCGCCAGCAGCTCCCTCACGGGCACTGAAGCTTTCTTT. As protein: CASSSLTGTEAFF.